This T cell receptor (beta chain) was recovered during a study of blood T cell repertoires in COVID-19. The wider study: Samples came from the United States, Italy and Spain, spanning acute and convalescent COVID-19. PBMCs, B-cell-depleted T cells, or T cells were the source of the cDNA or gDNA that made up the material.

This CDR3 has 15 residues. V shed 4 bases and J shed 2 bases, with 15 bases lying between them. Germline CDR1 is MNHEY and CDR2 is SVGAGI. As handled by the study authors: Nucleated cell counts were estimated from reference gene primer amplification. Method: immunoSEQ multiplex PCR; TCRdb's copy keeps in-frame clones and lacks some. V and J calls and clone size come straight from that table; D and trimming were deduced from the DNA. The sample shows around 700,000 clones, more than 80% of them seen only once. Only one count was recorded for this clone. The sequencing sample was made of peripheral blood. V and J are TRBV6-5 and TRBJ2-7; D is possibly TRBD1 (5 bases). The sequence was collected from a woman under 30 with acute or convalescent COVID-19. CDR3 loop: CASSLTELPTYEQYF. The CDR3 DNA sequence: TGTGCCAGCAGTTTGACAGAATTACCCACCTACGAGCAGTACTTC.